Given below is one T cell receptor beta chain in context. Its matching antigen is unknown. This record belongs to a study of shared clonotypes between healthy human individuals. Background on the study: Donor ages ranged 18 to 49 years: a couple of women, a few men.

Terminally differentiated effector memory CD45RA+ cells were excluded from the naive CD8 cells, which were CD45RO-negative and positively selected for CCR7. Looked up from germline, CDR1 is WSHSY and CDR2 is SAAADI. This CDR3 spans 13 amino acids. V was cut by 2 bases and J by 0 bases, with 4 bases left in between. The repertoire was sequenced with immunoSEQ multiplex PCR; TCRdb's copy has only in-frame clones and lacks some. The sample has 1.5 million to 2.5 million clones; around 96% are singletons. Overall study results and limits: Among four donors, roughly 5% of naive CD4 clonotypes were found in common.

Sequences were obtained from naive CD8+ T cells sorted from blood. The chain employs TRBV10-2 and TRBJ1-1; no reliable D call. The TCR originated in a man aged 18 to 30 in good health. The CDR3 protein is CASSEEVNTEAFF. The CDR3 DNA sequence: TGCGCCAGCAGTGAGGAAGTGAACACTGAAGCTTTCTTT.